The 10 T cell receptor beta chains reported below all come from one sample, sequenced in a study of blood T cell repertoires in COVID-19. Clones were read by immunoSEQ multiplex PCR, and TCRdb kept only the in-frame ones, dropping some. This sample has about 190,000 clones, with around four fifths found just once. Sequenced: peripheral blood. The receptors were gathered from a man aged 25-45 years with active or convalescent COVID-19.

The V and J genes are TRBV29-1 and TRBJ1-1; possibly TRBD1 for D (5 bases). CDR1 is SQVTM and CDR2 is ANQGSEA in the germline V gene. This CDR3 is 12 amino acids long. CDR3: CKGADPNTEAFF. The CDR3, as DNA: TGCAAAGGGGCAGATCCTAACACTGAAGCTTTCTTT.

The chain employs TRBV6-1 and TRBJ2-7, with D possibly TRBD2 on 7 matching bases. Germline V gene lookup returns CDR1 MNHNS and CDR2 SASEGT. The ends were cut back, 3 bases at V and 5 bases at J, with 14 bases in the middle. The CDR3 extends over 14 amino acids. The CDR3 DNA reads TGTGCCAGCAGTGACGGGGGGCTTGCGGACGAGCAGTACGTC. Translating it yields CASSDGGLADEQYV.

This sequence joins TRBV4-1 and TRBJ1-2; 9 nucleotides match TRBD1. Germline V CDR1 and CDR2: MGHRA, YSYEKL. The CDR3 loop spans 16 amino acids. The V gene end was trimmed by 0 bases and the J gene end by 3 bases; junction bases not matched to a gene: 5. Here the CDR3 reads CASSQENRGLDYGYTF. CDR3 bases: TGCGCCAGCAGCCAAGAGAACAGGGGGCTGGACTATGGCTACACCTTC.

The genes are TRBV10-1 and TRBJ2-3; 8 bases fit TRBD1. This CDR3 region has 14 residues. Unmatched junction bases numbered 3, after V lost 3 bases and J lost 4 bases. Germline CDR1 is WNHNN and CDR2 is SYGVQD (reference sequence). The CDR3 nucleotides read TGCGCCAGCAGTGACAGGGGGCGAGCAGATACGCAGTATTTT. The encoded protein is CASSDRGRADTQYF.

The chain joins TRBV30 to TRBJ1-6, with D tentatively TRBD1 (6 bases). Germline V gene data show CDR1 as GTSNPN and CDR2 as SVGIG (reference sequence). The CDR3 covers 14 residues. Trimming stripped 3 bases from V and 5 bases from J, with 11 bases between. This CDR3 reads CAWSRGGNNSPLHF. The CDR3 DNA reads TGTGCCTGGAGCCGAGGGGGTAATAATTCACCCCTCCACTTT.

V and J are TRBV5-1 and TRBJ1-5; 10 nucleotides agree with TRBD1. The CDR3 sequence is 14 residues long. V shed 4 bases and J 7 bases; nucleotides not matched to a gene: 5. The germline V gene encodes CDR1 SGHRS and CDR2 YFSETQ. CDR3 loop: CASSDEGQGQPQHF. The CDR3 DNA reads TGCGCCAGCAGCGACGAGGGACAGGGGCAGCCCCAGCATTTT.

The rearrangement uses TRBV9 and TRBJ2-5; TRBD2 aligns across 16 bases. CDR3 length: 16 amino acids. Germline CDR1 reads SGDLS; CDR2 reads YYNGEE. V lost 4 bases to trimming and J lost 5 bases; unmatched junction nucleotides: 5. CDR3 in amino acids: CASSPGLAGGRETQYF. The CDR3 DNA reads TGTGCCAGCAGCCCGGGACTAGCGGGGGGGCGGGAGACCCAGTACTTC.

The V gene is TRBV27, the J gene TRBJ1-1; D gene uncertain. The V gene lost 8 bases and the J gene lost 2 bases, with 18 bases spanning the gap. Germline CDR1 reads MNHEY; CDR2 reads SMNVEV (reference sequence). This CDR3 is built from 15 residues. CDR3 region: CASYFRVGRNTEAFF. The CDR3 DNA is TGTGCCAGCTATTTTCGGGTCGGCAGAAACACTGAAGCTTTCTTT.

The V gene is TRBV7-9, the J gene TRBJ1-4; D gene unclear. Germline assignment: CDR1 SEHNR and CDR2 FQNEAQ (reference sequence). V was clipped by 5 bases and J by 8 bases, with 15 bases between them. The CDR3 extends over 14 amino acids. In DNA form, the CDR3 reads TGTGCCAGCAGCCCGGGATCTGCGGGGGAAAAACTGTTTTTT. It codes for CASSPGSAGEKLFF.

The chain uses TRBV7-2 and TRBJ1-1, with 7 bases identical to TRBD1. Germline V lookup: CDR1 SGHTA, CDR2 FQGNSA. The CDR3 covers 13 residues. V was clipped by 1 base and J by 11 bases; unmatched bases: 7. CDR3 loop: CASSLEAGGGAFF. Written as DNA, the CDR3 is TGTGCCAGCAGCTTAGAGGCAGGGGGTGGTGCTTTCTTT.